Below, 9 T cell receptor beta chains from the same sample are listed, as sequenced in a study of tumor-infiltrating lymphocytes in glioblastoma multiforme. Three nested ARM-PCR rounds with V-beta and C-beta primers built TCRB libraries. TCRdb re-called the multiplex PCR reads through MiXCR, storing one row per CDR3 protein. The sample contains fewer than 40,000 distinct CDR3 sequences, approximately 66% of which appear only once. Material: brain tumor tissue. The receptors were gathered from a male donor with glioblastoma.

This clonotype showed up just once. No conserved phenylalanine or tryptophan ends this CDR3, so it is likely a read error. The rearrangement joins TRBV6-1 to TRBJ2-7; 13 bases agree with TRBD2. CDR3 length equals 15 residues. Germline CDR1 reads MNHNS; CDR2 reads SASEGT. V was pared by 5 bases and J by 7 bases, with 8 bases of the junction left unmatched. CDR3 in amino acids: CASSTGLAGVGEQYI. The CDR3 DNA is TGTGCCAGCAGTACCGGACTAGCGGGAGTAGGTGAGCAGTACATC.

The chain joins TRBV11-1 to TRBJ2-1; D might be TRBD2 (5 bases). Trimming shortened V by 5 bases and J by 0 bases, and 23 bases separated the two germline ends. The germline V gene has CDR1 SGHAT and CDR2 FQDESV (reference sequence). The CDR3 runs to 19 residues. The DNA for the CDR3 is TGTGCCAGCAGCCAGACTATCGGCAGACCCCATCCCTCCTACAATGAGCAGTTCTTC. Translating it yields CASSQTIGRPHPSYNEQFF.

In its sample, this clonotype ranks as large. The CDR3 DNA is TGTGCCATCAGTGATGGCAATGAGCAGTTCTTC. It translates to CAISDGNEQFF. The V and J genes are TRBV10-3 and TRBJ2-1; D remains ambiguous. CDR1 is ENHRY, CDR2 SYGVKD, per germline. Trimming pared 3 bases from V and 6 bases from J, leaving 3 bases between. The CDR3 is made up of 11 amino acids.

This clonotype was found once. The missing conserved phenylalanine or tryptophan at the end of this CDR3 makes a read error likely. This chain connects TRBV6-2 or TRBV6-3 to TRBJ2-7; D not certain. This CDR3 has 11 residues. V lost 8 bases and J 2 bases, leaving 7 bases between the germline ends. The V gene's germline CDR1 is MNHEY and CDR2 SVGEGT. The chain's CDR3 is CASCHAYEQYL. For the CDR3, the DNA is TGTGCCAGCTGTCATGCCTACGAGCAGTACCTC.

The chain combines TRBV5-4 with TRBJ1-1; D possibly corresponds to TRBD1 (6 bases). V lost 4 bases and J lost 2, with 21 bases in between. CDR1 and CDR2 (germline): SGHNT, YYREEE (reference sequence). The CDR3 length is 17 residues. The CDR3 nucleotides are TGTGCCAGCAGCCCTGCAGGGGCCTCAGCAATCAACACTGAAGCTTTCTTT. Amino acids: CASSPAGASAINTEAFF.

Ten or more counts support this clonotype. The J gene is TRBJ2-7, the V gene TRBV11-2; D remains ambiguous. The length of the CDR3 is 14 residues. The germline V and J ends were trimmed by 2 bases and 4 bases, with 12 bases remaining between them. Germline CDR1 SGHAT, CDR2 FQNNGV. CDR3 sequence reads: CASSLNPGLYEQYF. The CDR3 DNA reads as TGTGCCAGCAGCTTAAATCCGGGTTTGTACGAGCAGTACTTC.

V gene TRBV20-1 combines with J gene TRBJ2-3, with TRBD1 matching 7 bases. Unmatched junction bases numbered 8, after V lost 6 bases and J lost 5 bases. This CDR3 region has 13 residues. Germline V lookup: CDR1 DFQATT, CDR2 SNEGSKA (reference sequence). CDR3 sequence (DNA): TGCAGTGCCCTGATAGGGGGCAGAGATACGCAGTATTTT. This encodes CSALIGGRDTQYF.

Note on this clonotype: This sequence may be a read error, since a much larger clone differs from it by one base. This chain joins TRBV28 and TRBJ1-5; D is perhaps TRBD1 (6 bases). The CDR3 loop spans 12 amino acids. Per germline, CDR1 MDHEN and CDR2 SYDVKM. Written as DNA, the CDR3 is TGTGTCAGCATCACAGGGCCGGAGCCCCAGCATTTT. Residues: CVSITGPEPQHF.

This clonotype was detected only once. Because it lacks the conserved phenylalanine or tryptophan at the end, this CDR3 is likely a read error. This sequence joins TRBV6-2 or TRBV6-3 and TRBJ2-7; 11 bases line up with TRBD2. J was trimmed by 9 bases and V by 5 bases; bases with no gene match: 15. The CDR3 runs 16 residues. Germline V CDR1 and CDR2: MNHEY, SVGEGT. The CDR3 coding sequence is TGTGCCAGCAGTACTCTAGCGGGAGGAGGCTGGTACTGGCAGTACTTA. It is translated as CASSTLAGGGWYWQYL.